This T cell receptor (beta chain) originates from a study of blood T cell repertoires in COVID-19. Study details: Samples came from the United States, Italy and Spain, spanning acute and convalescent COVID-19. PBMCs, B-cell-depleted T cells, or T cells were the source of the cDNA or gDNA that made up the material.

The CDR3 loop spans 13 amino acids. Germline CDR1 and CDR2: SGHTA and FQGTGA. The V and J ends lost 5 bases and 6 bases respectively, with 10 bases between them. Source study methods: Amplification with reference gene primers provided the estimates of nucleated cell counts. Sequencing was performed with immunoSEQ multiplex PCR; in TCRdb, only in-frame clones are kept and a portion is missing. V, J and clone size are taken as reported in that table, and D and trimming were inferred from the DNA itself. The sample lists 40,000 to 65,000 clones, around 72% seen once, with under 15% in the top ten. The clonotype comes from a human donor with active or convalescent COVID-19. The donor label of this sample is uncertain. The sample comprised peripheral blood. The chain joins TRBV7-3 to TRBJ2-2; weak D call: TRBD2 (5 bases). The DNA for the CDR3 is TGTGCCAGCAGCGGTAGCGTATCCGGGGAGCTGTTTTTT. Amino acids: CASSGSVSGELFF.